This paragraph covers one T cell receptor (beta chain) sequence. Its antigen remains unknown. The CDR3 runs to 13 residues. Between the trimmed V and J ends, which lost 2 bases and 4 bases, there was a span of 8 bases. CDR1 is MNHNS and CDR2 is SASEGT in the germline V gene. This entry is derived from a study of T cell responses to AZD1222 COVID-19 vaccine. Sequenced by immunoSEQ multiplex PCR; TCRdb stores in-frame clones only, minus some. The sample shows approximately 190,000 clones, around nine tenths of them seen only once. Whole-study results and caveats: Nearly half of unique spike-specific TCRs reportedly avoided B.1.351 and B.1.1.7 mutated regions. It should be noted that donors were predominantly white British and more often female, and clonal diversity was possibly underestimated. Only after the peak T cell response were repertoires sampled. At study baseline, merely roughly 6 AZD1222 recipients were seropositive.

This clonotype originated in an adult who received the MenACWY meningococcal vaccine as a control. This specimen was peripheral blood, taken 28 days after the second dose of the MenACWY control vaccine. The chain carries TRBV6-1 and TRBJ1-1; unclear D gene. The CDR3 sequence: CASSESGVTEAFF. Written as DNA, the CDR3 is TGTGCCAGCAGTGAATCCGGGGTCACTGAAGCTTTCTTT.